The 21 T cell receptor beta chains given below trace back to one sample, sequenced in a study of CD4+ T cells in melanoma. Clones were read by immunoSEQ multiplex PCR, and TCRdb kept only the in-frame ones, dropping some. The sample includes some 4,000 clones, around 73% seen only once; the top ten take about 10%. Sequenced input: tumor tissue. Every receptor here comes from a human donor with melanoma.

The V and J genes are TRBV6-5 and TRBJ1-1, with D hard to call. The V and J ends lost 2 bases and 0 bases respectively, with 13 bases between them. Germline lookup yields CDR1 MNHEY and CDR2 SVGAGI. CDR3 length: 16 residues. The CDR3 DNA reads as TGTGCCAGCAGTTACCTTTCCGTGGGCTTGAACACTGAAGCTTTCTTT. It codes for CASSYLSVGLNTEAFF.

With regard to this clone: At one end the junction does not follow the germline gene, possibly because of a read error. This sequence joins TRBV7-3 and TRBJ2-2; the D is unclear. Germline loops: CDR1 SGHTA, CDR2 FQGTGA. The CDR3 covers 13 residues. CDR3 sequence (DNA): TGTGTCAGCAGCGAGATATCGGCCGGGGAGCTGTTTTTT. Translation: CVSSEISAGELFF.

This clone was seen once. The V and J genes are TRBV5-4 and TRBJ2-2; D might be TRBD1 or TRBD2, each matching 5 bases. The CDR3 extends over 16 amino acids. Germline CDR1 and CDR2: SGHNT and YYREEE (reference sequence). The V end was cut by 6 bases, the J end by 4 bases, with 19 bases between. Here the CDR3 reads CASTPLGPDPTGELFF. CDR3 in DNA: TGTGCCAGCACCCCCCTGGGACCCGACCCCACCGGGGAGCTGTTTTTT. Full variable domain (missing parts from reference TRBV5-4 and TRBJ2-2): ETGVTQSPTHLIKTRGQQVTLRCSSQSGHNTVSWYQQALGQGPQFIFQYYREEENGRGNFPPRFSGLQFPNYSSELNVNALELDDSALYLCASTPLGPDPTGELFFGEGSRLTVL.

The V call is TRBV30, the J call TRBJ2-5, with a weak D call TRBD1 (5 bases). The CDR3 spans 16 residues. Trimming took off 3 bases at V and 0 bases at J, with 17 bases between the two ends. Germline values: CDR1 GTSNPN, CDR2 SVGIG (reference sequence). For the CDR3, the DNA is TGTGCCTGGAGCCTAACTCTATCAGGGTACCAAGAGACCCAGTACTTC. This codes for CAWSLTLSGYQETQYF.

This sequence joins TRBV5-1 and TRBJ1-2; a weak D match, TRBD1 (5 bases). This CDR3 region has 15 residues. V was clipped by 1 base and J by 2 bases, with 12 bases between them. Germline V CDR1 and CDR2: SGHRS, YFSETQ. The CDR3 nucleotides read TGCGCCAGCAGCTTGTTTCAGGGCCAGAACTATGGCTACACCTTC. It codes for CASSLFQGQNYGYTF. The whole variable domain, filled in from reference TRBV5-1 and TRBJ1-2, reads KAGVTQTPRYLIKTRGQQVTLSCSPISGHRSVSWYQQTPGQGLQFLFEYFSETQRNKGNFPGRFSGRQFSNSRSEMNVSTLELGDSALYLCASSLFQGQNYGYTFGSGTRLTVV.

The count of this clone is one. The chain uses TRBV19 and TRBJ1-4; weak D call: TRBD1 (5 bases). The CDR3 is 14 amino acids. Germline V gene lookup returns CDR1 LNHDA and CDR2 SQIVND (reference sequence). Trimming took 10 bases from V and 2 from J, leaving 14 bases between them. CDR3: CATNRPGTNEKLFF. CDR3 DNA: TGTGCCACCAACAGGCCAGGGACTAATGAAAAACTGTTTTTT.

The V and J genes are TRBV29-1 and TRBJ2-2, with D possibly TRBD1 on 5 matching bases. The CDR3 has 13 residues. Trimming removed 0 bases from V and 6 bases from J, with 8 bases in between. Germline V gene data show CDR1 as SQVTM and CDR2 as ANQGSEA. The CDR3 DNA sequence: TGCAGCGTTGAAGACAGGGTTGCCGGGGAGCTGTTTTTT. This sequence encodes CSVEDRVAGELFF.

The chain couples TRBV27 to TRBJ2-7; the match to TRBD1 covers 10 bases. The V gene end was trimmed by 1 base and the J gene end by 3 bases; junction bases not matched to a gene: 0. In germline, CDR1 is MNHEY, CDR2 SMNVEV (reference sequence). The CDR3 extends over 14 amino acids. CDR3 in amino acids: CASSLWTGGYEQYF. The CDR3 DNA reads as TGTGCCAGCAGTTTATGGACAGGGGGCTACGAGCAGTACTTC.

This sequence joins TRBV5-4 and TRBJ1-4; 8 bases match TRBD1. CDR1 SGHNT and CDR2 YYREEE come from the germline V gene (reference sequence). Trimming removed 4 bases from V and 3 bases from J; junction bases left unmatched: 2. The CDR3 runs 14 residues. This CDR3 reads CASSRGQANEKLFF. DNA for the CDR3: TGTGCCAGCAGCAGGGGACAGGCTAATGAAAAACTGTTTTTT. Using reference TRBV5-4 and TRBJ1-4 for the parts outside the CDR3, the full variable domain is ETGVTQSPTHLIKTRGQQVTLRCSSQSGHNTVSWYQQALGQGPQFIFQYYREEENGRGNFPPRFSGLQFPNYSSELNVNALELDDSALYLCASSRGQANEKLFFGSGTQLSVL.

Only one count was recorded for this clone. This chain connects TRBV5-5 to TRBJ1-3, with D possibly TRBD1 on 5 matching bases. Germline CDR1 reads SGHKS; CDR2 reads YYEKEE (reference sequence). CDR3 length: 17 amino acids. V shed 4 bases and J shed 0 bases, with 17 bases lying between them. The CDR3 region has the DNA TGTGCCAGCAGCCGAGGGACCATACGGGCCTCTGGAAACACCATATATTTT. It specifies CASSRGTIRASGNTIYF.

This chain links TRBV4-3 with TRBJ2-5; TRBD1 is a possible D gene (5 bases). Trimming left V 0 bases short and J 5 bases short, with 13 bases between. The CDR3 totals 15 residues. Per germline, CDR1 LGHNA and CDR2 YSLEER. The CDR3 loop is CASSQDAGNWETQYF. In nucleotides, the CDR3 is TGCGCCAGCAGCCAAGATGCAGGGAACTGGGAGACCCAGTACTTC.

By sample fraction, this clone is large. The rearrangement joins TRBV28 to TRBJ1-5, with unresolved D. This CDR3 spans 13 amino acids. V was pared by 10 bases and J by 0 bases, with 10 bases between. Germline V gene sequence: CDR1 MDHEN, CDR2 SYDVKM. This chain's CDR3 is CAIRRHSNQPQHF. Here the CDR3 DNA reads TGTGCCATCAGACGTCATAGCAATCAGCCCCAGCATTTT.

This chain joins TRBV6-4 and TRBJ1-1, with a tentative D call TRBD1 (5 bases). The CDR3 extends over 11 amino acids. V lost 4 bases and J lost 11, with 11 bases in between. Germline assignment: CDR1 MRHNA and CDR2 SNTAGT. The CDR3 DNA sequence: TGTGCCAGCAGTGGAGGACATCGGGCTTTCTTT. Its protein product is CASSGGHRAFF.

The chain combines TRBV7-2 with TRBJ1-2; D is undetermined. There are 13 residues in the CDR3. CDR1 is SGHTA, CDR2 FQGNSA, per germline. Trimming pared 6 bases from V and 8 bases from J, leaving 16 bases between. CDR3 region: CASSFRDRGGYTF. CDR3 bases: TGTGCCAGCAGTTTCCGTGATAGAGGGGGCTACACCTTC.

The rearrangement joins TRBV4-3 to TRBJ2-1, with 9 bases fitting TRBD1. Unmatched junction bases numbered 8, after V lost 0 bases and J lost 2 bases. The CDR3 consists of 18 residues. In germline, CDR1 is LGHNA, CDR2 YSLEER. CDR3 bases: TGCGCCAGCAGCCAAGATGGTATCGGGACAGGGCCCTACAATGAGCAGTTCTTC. Amino acid sequence: CASSQDGIGTGPYNEQFF.

The rearrangement joins TRBV28 to TRBJ2-3; D gene ambiguous. The CDR3 has 14 amino acids. Germline V gene lookup returns CDR1 MDHEN and CDR2 SYDVKM. V gave up 5 bases and J gave up 1 base, with 10 bases separating them. DNA of the CDR3: TGTGCCAGCAGTCGGCCGGTCGGCACAGATACGCAGTATTTT. Translating gives CASSRPVGTDTQYF.

Here the CDR3 DNA reads TGCGCCAGCAGCTTGGGGACACTTAATTCACCCCTCCACTTT. This gives the protein CASSLGTLNSPLHF. The chain joins TRBV5-1 to TRBJ1-6; D might be TRBD1 (5 bases). This CDR3 region has 14 residues. Between the trimmed V and J ends, which lost 0 bases and 6 bases, there was a span of 7 bases. Germline V CDR1 and CDR2: SGHRS, YFSETQ.

This clone was seen a few times. The chain carries TRBV5-4 and TRBJ2-2; D is ambiguous. Germline CDR1 SGHNT, CDR2 YYREEE (reference sequence). There are 14 residues in the CDR3. V was trimmed by 9 bases and J by 1 base, leaving 13 bases between them. The CDR3 coding sequence is TGTGCCACCAACGGTGACAAGAACACCGGGGAGCTGTTTTTT. It specifies CATNGDKNTGELFF. The entire variable domain, with the rest obtained from reference TRBV5-4 and TRBJ2-2, is as follows: ETGVTQSPTHLIKTRGQQVTLRCSSQSGHNTVSWYQQALGQGPQFIFQYYREEENGRGNFPPRFSGLQFPNYSSELNVNALELDDSALYLCATNGDKNTGELFFGEGSRLTVL.

This clone is a singleton in its sample. This chain uses TRBV30 with TRBJ1-5; D gene ambiguous. The CDR3 totals 12 residues. With 0 bases removed from V and 3 bases from J, the gap between germline ends came to 3 bases. Germline V lookup: CDR1 GTSNPN, CDR2 SVGIG (reference sequence). The CDR3 protein is CAWSVNNQPQHF. CDR3 DNA: TGTGCCTGGAGTGTAAACAATCAGCCCCAGCATTTT.

This sequence joins TRBV6-1 and TRBJ2-5; TRBD1 matches 7 bases. The trim removed 3 bases at V and 5 bases at J, leaving 9 bases unmatched. CDR1 MNHNS and CDR2 SASEGT come from the germline V gene. This CDR3 region has 15 residues. The CDR3 DNA sequence: TGTGCCAGCAGTGAGGGACAGCCCCTTGGGGAGACCCAGTACTTC. Residues: CASSEGQPLGETQYF.

This clone came up once. This chain uses TRBV19 with TRBJ2-3, with a possible D match to TRBD2 (6 bases). Germline CDR1 and CDR2: LNHDA and SQIVND (reference sequence). V gave up 8 bases and J gave up 5 bases, with 14 bases separating them. The CDR3 runs 13 residues. The CDR3 spells CASRTPGGDTQYF. In DNA, the CDR3 is TGTGCCAGTCGGACCCCCGGGGGAGATACGCAGTATTTT.